This TCR beta chain derives from a study of blood T cell repertoires in COVID-19. Study overall: There were acute and convalescent COVID-19 samples, and they came from the United States, Italy and Spain. T cells, B-cell-depleted T cells, or PBMCs supplied cDNA or gDNA.

In the authors' methods: Reference gene primers were amplified, and this amplification served to estimate nucleated cell counts. Sequenced by immunoSEQ multiplex PCR; TCRdb stores in-frame clones only, minus some. V and J calls and clone size are those listed in that table; D and trimming were worked out from the DNA. The table records about 99,000 clones, 91% of them present only once. This clone is a singleton in its sample. Germline V gene sequence: CDR1 PRHDT, CDR2 FYEKMQ (reference sequence). This CDR3 has 14 amino acids. The V and J ends lost 7 bases and 6 bases, in that order; junction bases with no gene match: 8.

The sequencing input was peripheral blood. The chain is built from TRBV13 and TRBJ1-2; 10 bases line up with TRBD1. The sequence was collected from a human donor in a cohort sampled during active COVID-19. CDR3 sequence reads: CASTQGQGNHGYTF. Written as DNA, the CDR3 is TGTGCCAGCACCCAGGGACAGGGGAACCATGGCTACACCTTC.